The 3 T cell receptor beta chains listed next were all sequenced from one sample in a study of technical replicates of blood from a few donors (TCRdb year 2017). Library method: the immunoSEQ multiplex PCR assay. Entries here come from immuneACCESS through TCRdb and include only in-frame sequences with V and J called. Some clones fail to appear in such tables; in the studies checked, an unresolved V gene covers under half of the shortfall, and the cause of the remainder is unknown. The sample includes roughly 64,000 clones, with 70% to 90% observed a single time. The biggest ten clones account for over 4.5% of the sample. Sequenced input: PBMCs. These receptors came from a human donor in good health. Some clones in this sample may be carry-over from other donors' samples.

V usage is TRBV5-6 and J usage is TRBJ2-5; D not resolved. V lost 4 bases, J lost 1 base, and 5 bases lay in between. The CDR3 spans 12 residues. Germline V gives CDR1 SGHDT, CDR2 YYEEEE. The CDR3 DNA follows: TGTGCCAGCAGCCTAACCCAAGAGACCCAGTACTTC. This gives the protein CASSLTQETQYF.

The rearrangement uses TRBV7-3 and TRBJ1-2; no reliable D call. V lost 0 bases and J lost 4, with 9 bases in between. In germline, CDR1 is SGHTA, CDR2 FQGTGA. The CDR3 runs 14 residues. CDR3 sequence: CASSLTAGPYGYTF. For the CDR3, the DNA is TGTGCCAGCAGCTTAACAGCAGGCCCCTATGGCTACACCTTC.

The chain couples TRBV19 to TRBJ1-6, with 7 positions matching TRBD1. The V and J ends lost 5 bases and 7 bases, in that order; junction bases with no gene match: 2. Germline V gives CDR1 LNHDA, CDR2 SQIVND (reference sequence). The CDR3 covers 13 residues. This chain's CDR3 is CASSDRENSPLHF. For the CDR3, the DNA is TGTGCCAGTAGTGACAGGGAGAATTCACCCCTCCACTTT.